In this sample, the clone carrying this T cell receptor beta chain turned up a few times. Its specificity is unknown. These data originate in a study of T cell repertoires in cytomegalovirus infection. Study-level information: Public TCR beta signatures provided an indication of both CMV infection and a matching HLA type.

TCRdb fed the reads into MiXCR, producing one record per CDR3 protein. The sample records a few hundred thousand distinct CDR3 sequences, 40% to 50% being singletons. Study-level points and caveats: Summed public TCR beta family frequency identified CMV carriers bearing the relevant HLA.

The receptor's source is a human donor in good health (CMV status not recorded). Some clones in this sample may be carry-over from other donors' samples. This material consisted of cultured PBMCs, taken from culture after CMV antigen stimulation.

CDR3 DNA sequence: TGTGCCAGCAGTTTCGGACCCTCCTACAATGAGCAGTTCTTC. Translated, it gives CASSFGPSYNEQFF. The V gene is TRBV7-2, the J gene TRBJ2-1; D gene ambiguous. The CDR3 covers 14 residues. From germline, CDR1 is SGHTA and CDR2 FQGNSA. Trimming removed 6 bases from V and 0 bases from J, with 9 bases in between.